A single sample is the source of the 18 T cell receptor beta chains below, sequenced in a study of patients and donors after allogeneic stem cell transplantation. TCRdb re-called the RT-PCR reads with MiXCR, one entry per CDR3 protein. The table includes 800,000 to 1,000,000 distinct CDR3 sequences, roughly 18% detected once. Sequencing input: blood, either unsorted or a sorted T cell fraction (not recorded which). These receptors were taken from a human donor who was either an allogeneic HSCT recipient or a stem cell or donor lymphocyte infusion donor (not recorded which). It is not recorded whose cells these are; they may come from a transplant donor.

This clonotype was counted a few times. CDR3 in DNA: TGTGCCAGCAGCGTAGTAGGAACTGGGGCCAACGTCCTGACTTTC. Translated: CASSVVGTGANVLTF. The V gene is TRBV9, the J gene TRBJ2-6; D unclear. CDR1 is SGDLS, CDR2 YYNGEE, per germline. The CDR3 extends over 15 amino acids. V lost 0 bases and J 2 bases, leaving 6 bases between the germline ends. Based on the CDR3 plus reference TRBV9 and TRBJ2-6, the full variable domain is DSGVTQTPKHLITATGQRVTLRCSPRSGDLSVYWYQQSLDQGLQFLIQYYNGEERAKGNILERFSAQQFPDLHSELNLSSLELGDSALYFCASSVVGTGANVLTFGAGSRLTVL.

This clonotype was detected only a few times. This chain connects TRBV24-1 to TRBJ2-5; 10 nucleotides agree with TRBD2. Looked up from germline, CDR1 is KGHDR and CDR2 is SFDVKD. J lost 5 bases, V lost 5 bases, and 10 bases had no gene match. The CDR3 spans 16 residues. CDR3 sequence reads: CATSAHLAGEMETQYF. CDR3 sequence (DNA): TGTGCCACCAGTGCCCATCTAGCGGGAGAGATGGAGACCCAGTACTTC.

The rearrangement links TRBV4-1 to TRBJ1-1, with 11 bases lining up with TRBD1. Germline V gene lookup returns CDR1 MGHRA and CDR2 YSYEKL. V shed 4 bases and J 11 bases; nucleotides not matched to a gene: 12. The CDR3 has 15 residues. Here the CDR3 reads CASSPLGQGAGEAFF. The CDR3 nucleotides read TGCGCCAGCAGCCCCCTCGGACAGGGGGCGGGAGAGGCTTTCTTT.

To note about this clonotype: One end of the junction does not line up with germline, which may come from a read error. The V gene is TRBV6-6, the J gene TRBJ2-7, with 7 positions matching TRBD1. Germline values: CDR1 MNHNY, CDR2 SVGAGI (reference sequence). The CDR3 has 11 residues. In DNA, the CDR3 is TGTGCCAGCAGTGGAAAGACAGGGAATTGGTTC. Its protein is CASSGKTGNWF.

This clonotype was found a few times. The chain uses TRBV12-3 or TRBV12-4 and TRBJ1-2, with TRBD1 as a possible D gene (6 bases). The CDR3 has 15 amino acids. V shed 5 bases and J shed 8 bases, with 21 bases lying between them. CDR3 coding DNA: TGTGCCAGCAGTCTCACCGGAGGGCAGGGGTACGGCTACACCTTC. This translates into CASSLTGGQGYGYTF.

There are many counts of this clonotype. The chain joins TRBV5-5 to TRBJ1-2; D is undetermined. This CDR3 has 14 residues. Trimming removed 0 bases at V and 0 bases at J, with 6 bases between. In germline, CDR1 is SGHKS, CDR2 YYEKEE (reference sequence). The CDR3 region has the DNA TGTGCCAGCAGCTTGGAAGAAGCTAACTATGGCTACACCTTC. Translation gives CASSLEEANYGYTF.

This clonotype was counted a few times. The gene calls are TRBV7-9 and TRBJ2-7; TRBD2 matches 8 bases. The V and J ends lost 4 bases and 11 bases, in that order; junction bases with no gene match: 4. Germline values: CDR1 SEHNR, CDR2 FQNEAQ (reference sequence). The CDR3 spans 11 residues. CDR3 nucleotides: TGTGCCAGCAGCTCCAGCGGGAGTAAGTACTTC. This translates into CASSSSGSKYF.

V is TRBV29-1 and J is TRBJ2-5; D unresolved. Deletions cut 5 bases from V and 4 bases from J, with 14 bases between. The CDR3 extends over 13 amino acids. Looked up from germline, CDR1 is SQVTM and CDR2 is ANQGSEA. The CDR3 is CSVLRGFGETQYF. The CDR3 coding sequence is TGCAGCGTTCTTCGCGGTTTTGGAGAGACCCAGTACTTC.

This clonotype was picked up a small number of times. This chain uses TRBV6-2 or TRBV6-3 with TRBJ2-1; D possibly corresponds to TRBD1 (5 bases). Germline V CDR1 and CDR2: MNHEY, SVGEGT. This CDR3 spans 16 amino acids. Trimming cost V 7 bases and J 2 bases, with 18 bases left between them. The CDR3 bases are TGTGCCAGCACACTTCAGGGTAAATTTACCTACAATGAGCAGTTCTTC. Residues: CASTLQGKFTYNEQFF.

This clonotype has just a few counts. This chain uses TRBV2 with TRBJ2-7; D perhaps matches TRBD2 (5 bases). The CDR3 is made up of 13 amino acids. Looked up from germline, CDR1 is SNHLY and CDR2 is FYNNEI. Trimming removed 10 bases from V and 0 bases from J, with 13 bases in between. CDR3 sequence: CATWTVPSYEQYF. Written as DNA, the CDR3 is TGTGCCACCTGGACTGTGCCCTCCTACGAGCAGTACTTC.

This clonotype was counted a few times. V usage is TRBV6-1 and J usage is TRBJ1-2; 7 positions match TRBD1. This CDR3 contains 13 residues. Unmatched junction bases numbered 5, after V lost 6 bases and J lost 4 bases. In germline, CDR1 is MNHNS, CDR2 SASEGT. This chain's CDR3 is CASRTWDSYGYTF. The CDR3 DNA follows: TGTGCCAGCAGAACTTGGGACAGCTATGGCTACACCTTC.

This clonotype was seen only a few times. V is TRBV5-1 and J is TRBJ2-5; D gene ambiguous. Germline CDR1 SGHRS, CDR2 YFSETQ. Trimming cost V 4 bases and J 3 bases, with 7 bases left between them. CDR3 length equals 12 residues. The CDR3 loop reads CASSPNKETQYF. For the CDR3, the DNA is TGCGCCAGCAGCCCTAACAAAGAGACCCAGTACTTC.

This clonotype was seen a handful of times. The chain uses TRBV11-2 and TRBJ2-1; a weak D match, TRBD2 (6 bases). The CDR3 length is 13 residues. The germline V and J ends were trimmed by 3 bases and 9 bases, with 12 bases remaining between them. Germline assignment: CDR1 SGHAT and CDR2 FQNNGV. CDR3 in amino acids: CASSLYRDFEQFF. The CDR3 DNA is TGTGCCAGCAGCTTGTACCGGGACTTTGAGCAGTTCTTC.

This clonotype was counted a few times. The V gene is TRBV7-3, the J gene TRBJ1-1, with D unresolved. The CDR3 consists of 15 residues. Germline CDR1 SGHTA, CDR2 FQGTGA. V lost 1 base and J 1 base, leaving 10 bases between the germline ends. The CDR3 nucleotides read TGTGCCAGCAGCTTAAGGGCCCCCGGGAACACTGAAGCTTTCTTT. The encoded protein is CASSLRAPGNTEAFF.

V usage is TRBV24-1 and J usage is TRBJ1-2; tentatively, D is TRBD1 (5 bases). The CDR3 totals 13 residues. Germline V gene lookup returns CDR1 KGHDR and CDR2 SFDVKD. Trimming stripped 4 bases from V and 5 bases from J, with 10 bases between. In DNA form, the CDR3 reads TGTGCCACCAGTGACCCGGGGGAATATGGCTACACCTTC. Protein: CATSDPGEYGYTF.

This rearrangement joins TRBV30 to TRBJ2-3, with D unclear. V was trimmed by 5 bases and J by 2 bases, leaving 11 bases between them. The CDR3 consists of 13 residues. Germline V CDR1 and CDR2: GTSNPN, SVGIG (reference sequence). CDR3 sequence (DNA): TGTGCCTGGGGTAACAAATACACAGATACGCAGTATTTT. Protein: CAWGNKYTDTQYF.

This clonotype came up a few times. The CDR3 protein is CASSHGVQPQHF. The CDR3 DNA sequence: TGTGCCAGCAGCCATGGAGTCCAGCCCCAGCATTTT. The rearrangement joins TRBV3-1 to TRBJ1-5; D gene unclear. V lost 3 bases and J 7 bases, leaving 7 bases between the germline ends. Looked up from germline, CDR1 is LGHDT and CDR2 is YNNKEL (reference sequence). The CDR3 spans 12 residues.

This clonotype came up a few times. This rearrangement joins TRBV12-3 or TRBV12-4 to TRBJ1-5, with 7 bases identical to TRBD1. The CDR3 covers 13 residues. The trim removed 3 bases at V and 9 bases at J, leaving 5 bases unmatched. CDR3 loop: CASSFLQGGPQHF. Written as DNA, the CDR3 is TGTGCCAGCAGTTTCCTCCAGGGGGGGCCCCAGCATTTT.